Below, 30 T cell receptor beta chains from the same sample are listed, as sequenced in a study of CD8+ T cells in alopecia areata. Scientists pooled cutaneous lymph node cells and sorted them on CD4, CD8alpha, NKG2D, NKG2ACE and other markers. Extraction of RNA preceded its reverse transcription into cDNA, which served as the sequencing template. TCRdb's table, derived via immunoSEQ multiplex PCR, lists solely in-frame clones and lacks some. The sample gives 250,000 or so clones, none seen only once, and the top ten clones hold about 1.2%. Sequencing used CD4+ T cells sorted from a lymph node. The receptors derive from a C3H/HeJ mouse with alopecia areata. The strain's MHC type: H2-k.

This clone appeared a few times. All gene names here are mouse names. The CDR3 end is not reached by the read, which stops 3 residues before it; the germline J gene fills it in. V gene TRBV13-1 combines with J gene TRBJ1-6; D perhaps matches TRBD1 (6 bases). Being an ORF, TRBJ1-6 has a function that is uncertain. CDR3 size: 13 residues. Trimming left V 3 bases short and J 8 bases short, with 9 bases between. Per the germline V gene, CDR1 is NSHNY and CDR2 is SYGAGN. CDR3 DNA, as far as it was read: TGTGCCAGCAGTGGGACAGCGGATTCGCCC. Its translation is CASSGTADSP. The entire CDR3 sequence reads CASSGTADSPLYF.

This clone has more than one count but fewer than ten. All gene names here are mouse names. Partial CDR3 DNA: TGTGCCAGCAGTGCCGGGACAATAAACTCC. Translated, it gives CASSAGTINS. The complete CDR3 sequence is CASSAGTINSDYTF. The gene calls are TRBV13-1 and TRBJ1-2; D may be TRBD1 (6 bases). The CDR3 goes on 4 residues after the read ends, and that part is filled in from the germline J gene. CDR3 length equals 14 residues. In germline, CDR1 is NSHNY, CDR2 SYGAGN. The germline V and J ends were trimmed by 3 bases and 1 base, with 10 bases remaining between them.

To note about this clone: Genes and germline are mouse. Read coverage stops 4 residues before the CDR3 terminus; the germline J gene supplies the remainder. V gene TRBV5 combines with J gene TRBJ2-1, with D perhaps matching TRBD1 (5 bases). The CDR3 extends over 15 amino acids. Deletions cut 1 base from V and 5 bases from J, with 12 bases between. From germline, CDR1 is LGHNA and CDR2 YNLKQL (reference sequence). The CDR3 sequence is CASSQGFPGNAEQFF. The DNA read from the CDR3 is TGTGCCAGCAGCCAAGGTTTTCCAGGGAATGCT.

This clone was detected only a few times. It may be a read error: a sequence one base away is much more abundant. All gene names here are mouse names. The CDR3 here is CASSDKGNSDYTF. The CDR3 bases that were read are TGTGCCAGCAGTGATAAAGGGAACTCC. The chain is built from TRBV13-1 and TRBJ1-2; D is ambiguous. From the germline J gene comes the end of the CDR3, since the read stops 4 residues before it. Trimming pared 1 base from V and 2 bases from J, leaving 6 bases between. The germline gives CDR1 NSHNY, CDR2 SYGAGN. The CDR3 has 13 amino acids.

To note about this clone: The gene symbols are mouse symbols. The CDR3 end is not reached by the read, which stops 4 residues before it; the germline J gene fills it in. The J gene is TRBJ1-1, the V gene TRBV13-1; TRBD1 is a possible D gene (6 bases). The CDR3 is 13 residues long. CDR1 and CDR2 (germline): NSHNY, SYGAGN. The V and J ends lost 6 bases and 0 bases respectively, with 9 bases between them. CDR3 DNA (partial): TGTGCCAGCAACCCAGGGGCAAACACA. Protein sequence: CASNPGANT. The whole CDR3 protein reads CASNPGANTEVFF.

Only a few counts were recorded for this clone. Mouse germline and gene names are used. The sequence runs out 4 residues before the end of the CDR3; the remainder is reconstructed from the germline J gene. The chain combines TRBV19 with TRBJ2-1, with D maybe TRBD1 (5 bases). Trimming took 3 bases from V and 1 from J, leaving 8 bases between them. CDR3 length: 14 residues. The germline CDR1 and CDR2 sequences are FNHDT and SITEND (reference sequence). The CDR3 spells CASSTTANYAEQFF. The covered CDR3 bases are TGTGCCAGCAGTACGACAGCAAACTATGCT.

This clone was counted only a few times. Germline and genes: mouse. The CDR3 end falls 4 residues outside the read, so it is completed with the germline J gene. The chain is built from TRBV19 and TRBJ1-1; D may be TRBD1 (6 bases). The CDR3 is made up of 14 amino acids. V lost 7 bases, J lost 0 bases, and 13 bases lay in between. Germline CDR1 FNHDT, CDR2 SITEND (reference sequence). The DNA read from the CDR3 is TGTGCCAGCCGTAGGGACAATGCAAACACA. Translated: CASRRDNANT. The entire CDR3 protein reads CASRRDNANTEVFF.

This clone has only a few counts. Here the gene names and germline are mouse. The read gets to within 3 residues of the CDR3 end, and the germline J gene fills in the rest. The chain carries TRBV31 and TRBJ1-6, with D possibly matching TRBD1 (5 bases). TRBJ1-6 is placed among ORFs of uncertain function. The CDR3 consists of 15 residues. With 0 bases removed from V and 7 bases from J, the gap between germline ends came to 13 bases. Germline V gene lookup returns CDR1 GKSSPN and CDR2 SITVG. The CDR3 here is CAWSLVGGGNSPLYF. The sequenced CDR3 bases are TGTGCCTGGAGTCTAGTGGGGGGTGGGAATTCGCCC.

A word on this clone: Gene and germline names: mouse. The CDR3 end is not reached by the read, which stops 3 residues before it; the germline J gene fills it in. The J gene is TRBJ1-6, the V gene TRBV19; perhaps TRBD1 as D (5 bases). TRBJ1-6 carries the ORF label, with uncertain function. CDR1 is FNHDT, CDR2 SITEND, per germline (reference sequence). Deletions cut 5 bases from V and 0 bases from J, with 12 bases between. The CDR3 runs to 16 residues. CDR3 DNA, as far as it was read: TGTGCCAGCAGCCTCCCGACAGATTCCTATAATTCGCCC. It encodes CASSLPTDSYNSP. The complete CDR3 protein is CASSLPTDSYNSPLYF.

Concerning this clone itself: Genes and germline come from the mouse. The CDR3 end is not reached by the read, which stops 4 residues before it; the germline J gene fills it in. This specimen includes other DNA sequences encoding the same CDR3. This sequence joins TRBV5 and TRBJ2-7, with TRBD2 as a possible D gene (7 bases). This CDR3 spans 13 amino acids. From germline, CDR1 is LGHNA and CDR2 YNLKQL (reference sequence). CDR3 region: CASSQEGGDEQYF. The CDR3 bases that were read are TGTGCCAGCAGCCAAGAAGGGGGGGAT.

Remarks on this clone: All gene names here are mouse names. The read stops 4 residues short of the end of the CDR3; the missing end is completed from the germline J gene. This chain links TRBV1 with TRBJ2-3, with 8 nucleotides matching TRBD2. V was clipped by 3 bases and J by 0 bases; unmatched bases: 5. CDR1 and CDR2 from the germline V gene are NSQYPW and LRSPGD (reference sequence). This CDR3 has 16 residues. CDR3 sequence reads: CTCSAWGGTSAETLYF. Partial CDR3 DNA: TGCACCTGCAGTGCTTGGGGGGGGACTAGTGCAGAA.

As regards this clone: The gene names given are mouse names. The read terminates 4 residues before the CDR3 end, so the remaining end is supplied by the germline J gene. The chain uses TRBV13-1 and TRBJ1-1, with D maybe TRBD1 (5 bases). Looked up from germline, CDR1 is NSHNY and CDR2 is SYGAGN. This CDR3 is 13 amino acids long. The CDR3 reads CASSDEQGGEVFF. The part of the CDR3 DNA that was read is TGTGCCAGCAGTGATGAGCAGGGAGGA.

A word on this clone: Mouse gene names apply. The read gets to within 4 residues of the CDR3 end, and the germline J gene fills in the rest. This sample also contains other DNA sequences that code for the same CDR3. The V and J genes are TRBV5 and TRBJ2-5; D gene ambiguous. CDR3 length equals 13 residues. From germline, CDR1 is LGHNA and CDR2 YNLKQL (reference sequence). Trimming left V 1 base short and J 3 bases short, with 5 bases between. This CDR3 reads CASSQVGQDTQYF. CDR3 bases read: TGTGCCAGCAGCCAAGTGGGTCAAGAC.

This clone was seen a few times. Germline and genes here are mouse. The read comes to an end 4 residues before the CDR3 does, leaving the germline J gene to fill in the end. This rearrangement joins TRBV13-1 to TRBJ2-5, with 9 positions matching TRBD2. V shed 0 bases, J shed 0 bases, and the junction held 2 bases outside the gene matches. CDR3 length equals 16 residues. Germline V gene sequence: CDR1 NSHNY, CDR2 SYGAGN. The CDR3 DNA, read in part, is TGTGCCAGCAGTGATGAACTGGGGGGTAACCAAGAC. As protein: CASSDELGGNQD. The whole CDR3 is CASSDELGGNQDTQYF.

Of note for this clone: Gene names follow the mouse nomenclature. This CDR3 reads CASSLRRDWGNQDTQYF. CDR3 bases read: TGTGCCAGCAGCCTCCGCCGGGACTGGGGGAACCAAGAC. This chain connects TRBV13-1 to TRBJ2-5, with TRBD2 matching 11 bases. The read ends 4 residues shy of where the CDR3 ends; the end is completed using the germline J gene. The CDR3 totals 17 residues. Losses at the gene ends were 5 bases for V and 0 bases for J; bases not matched to a gene: 8. In germline, CDR1 is NSHNY, CDR2 SYGAGN.

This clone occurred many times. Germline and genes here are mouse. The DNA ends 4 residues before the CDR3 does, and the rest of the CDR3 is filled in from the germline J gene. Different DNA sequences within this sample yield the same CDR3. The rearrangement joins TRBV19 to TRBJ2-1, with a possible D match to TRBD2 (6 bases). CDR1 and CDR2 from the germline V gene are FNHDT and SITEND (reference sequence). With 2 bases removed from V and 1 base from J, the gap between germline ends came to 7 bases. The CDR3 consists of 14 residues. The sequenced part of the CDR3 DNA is TGTGCCAGCAGTATTTGGGGGAACTATGCT. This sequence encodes CASSIWGNYA. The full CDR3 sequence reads CASSIWGNYAEQFF.

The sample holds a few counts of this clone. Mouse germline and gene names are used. The CDR3 DNA, read in part, is TGTGCCAGCAGTATAGACAGGGGGTCTCCA. Translated, it gives CASSIDRGSP. The whole CDR3 sequence reads CASSIDRGSPEVFF. The rearrangement uses TRBV19 and TRBJ1-1, with 8 positions matching TRBD1. The read is 4 residues too short to cover the CDR3 end, so that end is filled in from the germline J gene. This CDR3 is built from 14 residues. The germline CDR1 and CDR2 sequences are FNHDT and SITEND (reference sequence). Together with reference TRBV19 and TRBJ1-1, the CDR3 gives the full variable domain: GGIITQTPKFLIGQEGQKLTLKCQQNFNHDTMYWYRQDSGKGLRLIYYSITENDLQKGDLSEGYDASREKKSSFSLTVTSAQKNEMAVFLCASSIDRGSPEVFFGKGTRLTVV.

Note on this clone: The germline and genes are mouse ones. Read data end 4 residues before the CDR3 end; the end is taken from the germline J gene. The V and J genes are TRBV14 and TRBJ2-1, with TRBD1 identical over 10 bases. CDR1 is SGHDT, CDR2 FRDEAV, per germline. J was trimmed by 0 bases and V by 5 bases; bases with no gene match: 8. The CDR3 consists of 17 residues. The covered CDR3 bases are TGTGCCAGCAGATCCGGGACAGGGGCCCTTAACTATGCT. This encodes CASRSGTGALNYA. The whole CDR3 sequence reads CASRSGTGALNYAEQFF.

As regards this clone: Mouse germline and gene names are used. The part of the CDR3 DNA that was read is TGTGCTAGCAGTAGACGGGGGGTTAACCAAGAC. This encodes CASSRRGVNQD. The whole CDR3 sequence reads CASSRRGVNQDTQYF. V usage is TRBV17 and J usage is TRBJ2-5; D might be TRBD2 (6 bases). The CDR3 goes on 4 residues after the read ends, and that part is filled in from the germline J gene. This CDR3 has 15 amino acids. The ends were cut back, 2 bases at V and 0 bases at J, with 9 bases in the middle. Germline V gene data show CDR1 as MNHDT and CDR2 as YYDKIL. Filled out from reference TRBV17 and TRBJ2-5, the complete variable domain reads DTTVKQNPRYKLARVGKPVNLICSQTMNHDTMYWYQKKPNQAPKLLLFYYDKILNREADTFEKFQSSRPNNSFCSLYIGSAGLEYSAMYLCASSRRGVNQDTQYFGPGTRLLVL.

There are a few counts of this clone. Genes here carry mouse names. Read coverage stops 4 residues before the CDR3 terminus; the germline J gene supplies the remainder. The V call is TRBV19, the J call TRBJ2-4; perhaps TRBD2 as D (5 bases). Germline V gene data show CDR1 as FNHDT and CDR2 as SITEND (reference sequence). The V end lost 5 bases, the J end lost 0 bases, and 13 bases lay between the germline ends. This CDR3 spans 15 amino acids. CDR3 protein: CASSRLSSSQNTLYF. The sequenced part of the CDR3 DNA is TGTGCCAGCAGCCGACTGTCCTCTAGTCAAAAC.

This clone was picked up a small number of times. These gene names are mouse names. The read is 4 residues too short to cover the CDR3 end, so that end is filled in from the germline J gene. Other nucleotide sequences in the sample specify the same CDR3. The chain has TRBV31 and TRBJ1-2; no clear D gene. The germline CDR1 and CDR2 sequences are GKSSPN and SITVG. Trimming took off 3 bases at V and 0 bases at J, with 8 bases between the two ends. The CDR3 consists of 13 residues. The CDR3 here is CAWSLQTNSDYTF. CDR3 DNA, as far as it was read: TGTGCCTGGAGCCTACAAACAAACTCC.

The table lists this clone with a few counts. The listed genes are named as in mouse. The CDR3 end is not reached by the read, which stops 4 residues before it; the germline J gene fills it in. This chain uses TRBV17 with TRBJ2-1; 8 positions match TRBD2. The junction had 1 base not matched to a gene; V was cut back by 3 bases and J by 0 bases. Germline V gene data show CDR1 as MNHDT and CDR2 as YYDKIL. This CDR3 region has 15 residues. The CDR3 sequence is CASSSWGANYAEQFF. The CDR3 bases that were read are TGTGCTAGCAGTAGCTGGGGGGCTAACTATGCT.

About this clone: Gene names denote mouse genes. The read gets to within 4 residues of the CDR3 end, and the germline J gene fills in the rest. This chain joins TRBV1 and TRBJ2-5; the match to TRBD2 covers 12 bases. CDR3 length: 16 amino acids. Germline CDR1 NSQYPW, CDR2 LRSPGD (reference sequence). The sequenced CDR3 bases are TGCACCTGCAGTAAGACTGGGGGGGCGGGACGAGAC. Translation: CTCSKTGGAGRD. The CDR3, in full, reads CTCSKTGGAGRDTQYF.

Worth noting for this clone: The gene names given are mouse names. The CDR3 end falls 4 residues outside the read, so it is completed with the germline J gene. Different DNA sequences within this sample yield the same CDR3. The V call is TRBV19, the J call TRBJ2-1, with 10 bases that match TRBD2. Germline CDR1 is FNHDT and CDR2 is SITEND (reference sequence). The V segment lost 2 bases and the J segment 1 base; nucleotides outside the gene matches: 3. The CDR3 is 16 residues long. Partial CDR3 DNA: TGTGCCAGCAGTATTGGGACTGGGGCCAACTATGCT. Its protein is CASSIGTGANYA. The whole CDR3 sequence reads CASSIGTGANYAEQFF.

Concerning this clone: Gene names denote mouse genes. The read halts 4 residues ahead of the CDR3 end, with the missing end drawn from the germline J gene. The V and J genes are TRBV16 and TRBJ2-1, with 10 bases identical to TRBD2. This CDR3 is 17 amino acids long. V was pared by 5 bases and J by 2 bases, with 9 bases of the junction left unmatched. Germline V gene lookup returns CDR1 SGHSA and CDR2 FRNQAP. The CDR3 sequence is CASSHPPGTGDYAEQFF. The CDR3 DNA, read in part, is TGTGCAAGCAGCCATCCCCCCGGGACTGGGGACTATGCT.

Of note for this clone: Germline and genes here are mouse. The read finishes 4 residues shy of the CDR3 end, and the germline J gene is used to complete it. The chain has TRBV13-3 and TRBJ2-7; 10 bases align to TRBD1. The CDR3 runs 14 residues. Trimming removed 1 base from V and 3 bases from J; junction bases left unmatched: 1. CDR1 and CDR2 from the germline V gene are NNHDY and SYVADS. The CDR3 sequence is CASSDWTGGYEQYF. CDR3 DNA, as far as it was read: TGTGCCAGCAGTGATTGGACAGGGGGCTAT.

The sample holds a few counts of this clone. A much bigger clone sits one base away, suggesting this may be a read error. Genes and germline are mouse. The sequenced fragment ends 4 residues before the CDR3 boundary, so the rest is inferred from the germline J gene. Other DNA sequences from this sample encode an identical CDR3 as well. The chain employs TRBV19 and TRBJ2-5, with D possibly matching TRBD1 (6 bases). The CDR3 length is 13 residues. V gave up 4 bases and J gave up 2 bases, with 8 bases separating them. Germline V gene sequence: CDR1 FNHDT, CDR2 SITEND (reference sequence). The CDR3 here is CASSRDIQDTQYF. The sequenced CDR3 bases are TGTGCCAGCAGTCGGGACATCCAAGAC.

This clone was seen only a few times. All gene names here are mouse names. The sequenced part of the CDR3 DNA is TGCACCTGCAGTGCATCCAGACAGGGCCAAGAC. Its translation: CTCSASRQGQD. The whole CDR3 protein is CTCSASRQGQDTQYF. V and J are TRBV1 and TRBJ2-5; 7 bases align to TRBD1. With the read ending 4 residues before the CDR3 end, the germline J gene is used to fill in that end. The length of the CDR3 is 15 residues. Germline CDR1 is NSQYPW and CDR2 is LRSPGD (reference sequence). The J segment lost 2 bases and the V segment lost 2 bases, leaving 4 bases of the junction unmatched.

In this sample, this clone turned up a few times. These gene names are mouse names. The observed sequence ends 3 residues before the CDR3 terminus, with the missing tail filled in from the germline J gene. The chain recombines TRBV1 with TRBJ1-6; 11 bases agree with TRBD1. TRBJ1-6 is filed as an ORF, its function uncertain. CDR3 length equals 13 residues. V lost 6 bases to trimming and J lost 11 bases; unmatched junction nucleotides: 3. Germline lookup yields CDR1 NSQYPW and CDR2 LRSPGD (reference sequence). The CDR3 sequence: CTCRGQGATPLYF. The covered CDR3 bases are TGCACCTGCAGAGGACAGGGGGCTACGCCC.

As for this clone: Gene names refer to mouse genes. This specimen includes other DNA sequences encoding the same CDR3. CDR3 amino acids: CASSPTGDYEQYF. Partial CDR3 DNA: TGTGCCAGCAGCCCTACTGGGGACTAT. This chain connects TRBV5 to TRBJ2-7; TRBD2 aligns across 7 bases. The read ends 4 residues before the CDR3 terminus; that terminus is restored from the germline J gene. The germline V gene encodes CDR1 LGHNA and CDR2 YNLKQL (reference sequence). J gave up 3 bases and V 4 bases, and 3 bases lay outside the gene matches. This CDR3 comprises 13 residues.